The next 23 T cell receptor beta chains were all read from a single sample in a study of T cell responses to AZD1222 COVID-19 vaccine. TCRdb's table, derived via immunoSEQ multiplex PCR, lists solely in-frame clones and lacks some. The sample lists roughly 120,000 clones, around 91% occurring once. This material consisted of peripheral blood, taken 28 days after the second AZD1222 dose. Receptors originate from an adult who received the AZD1222 COVID-19 vaccine.

This chain connects TRBV7-8 to TRBJ1-6; D gene uncertain. Germline lookup yields CDR1 SGHVS and CDR2 FQNEAQ. The CDR3 loop spans 16 amino acids. V was shortened by 1 base and J by 9 bases, with 16 bases between the two germline ends. The CDR3 nucleotides are TGTGCCAGCAGCTTAGAGGGCGCCAAGCGGAGTTCACCCCTCCACTTT. Translating gives CASSLEGAKRSSPLHF.

This chain joins TRBV7-9 and TRBJ1-5; 8 positions match TRBD1. The length of the CDR3 is 13 residues. The trim removed 3 bases at V and 7 bases at J, leaving 2 bases unmatched. Per germline, CDR1 SEHNR and CDR2 FQNEAQ (reference sequence). The CDR3 is CASSFTGGQPQHF. The DNA for the CDR3 is TGTGCCAGCAGCTTTACAGGGGGACAGCCCCAGCATTTT.

This clone was seen more than once but under ten times. This chain joins TRBV6-1 and TRBJ2-7, with 12 nucleotides matching TRBD2. V dropped 4 bases and J dropped 0; count of bases not matched to a gene: 16. The CDR3 totals 20 residues. The V gene's germline CDR1 is MNHNS and CDR2 SASEGT. CDR3 amino acids: CASSAPPRWTSGDPSYEQYF. In DNA form, the CDR3 reads TGTGCCAGCAGTGCGCCCCCTCGCTGGACTAGCGGGGACCCCTCCTACGAGCAGTACTTC.

This rearrangement joins TRBV28 to TRBJ1-5; 8 bases line up with TRBD1. Germline CDR1 reads MDHEN; CDR2 reads SYDVKM. The ends lost 5 bases at V and 4 bases at J; junction bases unmatched: 7. CDR3 length: 15 amino acids. In DNA form, the CDR3 reads TGTGCCAGCAGTCCGACAGGGGAGGGGAATCAGCCCCAGCATTTT. This sequence encodes CASSPTGEGNQPQHF.

The rearrangement uses TRBV7-3 and TRBJ2-3; 8 bases are a match to TRBD2. This CDR3 has 15 residues. Germline V gene lookup returns CDR1 SGHTA and CDR2 FQGTGA. The J segment lost 0 bases and the V segment lost 3 bases, leaving 2 bases of the junction unmatched. This CDR3 is CASSFGGVSTDTQYF. The DNA of the CDR3 is TGTGCCAGCAGCTTCGGGGGGGTTAGCACAGATACGCAGTATTTT. Full variable domain (remainder filled in from reference TRBV7-3 and TRBJ2-3): GAGVSQTPSNKVTEKGKYVELRCDPISGHTALYWYRQSLGQGPEFLIYFQGTGAADDSGLPNDRFFAVRPEGSVSTLKIQRTERGDSAVYLCASSFGGVSTDTQYFGPGTRLTVL.

The V gene is TRBV10-2, the J gene TRBJ2-4; 8 bases match TRBD1. This CDR3 has 19 amino acids. V trimming: 7 bases; J trimming: 1 base; junction bases outside the gene matches: 18. Germline loops: CDR1 WSHSY, CDR2 SAAADI. CDR3 amino acids: CASTTIFESGGAAKNIQYF. For the CDR3, the DNA is TGCGCCAGCACGACGATTTTTGAGTCAGGGGGCGCGGCCAAAAACATTCAGTACTTC.

The rearrangement joins TRBV19 to TRBJ2-7, with D perhaps matching TRBD2 (6 bases). CDR3 size: 14 residues. Germline V lookup: CDR1 LNHDA, CDR2 SQIVND (reference sequence). Between the trimmed V and J ends, which lost 4 bases and 9 bases, there was a span of 19 bases. CDR3 amino acids: CASSNRDLIRGQYF. CDR3 DNA: TGTGCCAGTAGTAACCGGGACTTGATACGCGGGCAGTACTTC. The full variable domain, in which reference TRBV19 and TRBJ2-7 provide the parts outside the CDR3, is DGGITQSPKYLFRKEGQNVTLSCEQNLNHDAMYWYRQDPGQGLRLIYYSQIVNDFQKGDIAEGYSVSREKKESFPLTVTSAQKNPTAFYLCASSNRDLIRGQYFGPGTRLTVT.

The chain has TRBV19 and TRBJ1-5; no reliable D call. Per the germline V gene, CDR1 is LNHDA and CDR2 is SQIVND (reference sequence). The germline V and J ends were trimmed by 5 bases and 9 bases, with 14 bases remaining between them. CDR3 length: 13 residues. The CDR3 spells CASSPEQYMPQHF. CDR3 in DNA: TGTGCCAGTAGTCCCGAACAATATATGCCCCAGCATTTT.

J is TRBJ2-5 and V is TRBV11-2; D uncertain. Germline V gene sequence: CDR1 SGHAT, CDR2 FQNNGV. CDR3 length: 14 residues. Trimming left V 1 base short and J 1 base short, with 7 bases between. CDR3 loop: CASSLGVIQETQYF. CDR3 nucleotides: TGTGCCAGCAGCTTAGGGGTTATCCAAGAGACCCAGTACTTC.

The chain joins TRBV19 to TRBJ1-5, with 9 nucleotides matching TRBD1. This CDR3 is built from 14 residues. Germline CDR1 is LNHDA and CDR2 is SQIVND (reference sequence). Germline trimming cut 7 bases from V and 3 bases from J; bases unmatched to any gene: 4. CDR3 nucleotide sequence: TGTGCCAGTACTACAGGGGGCACCAATCAGCCCCAGCATTTT. It yields the protein CASTTGGTNQPQHF. Based on the CDR3 plus reference TRBV19 and TRBJ1-5, the full variable domain is DGGITQSPKYLFRKEGQNVTLSCEQNLNHDAMYWYRQDPGQGLRLIYYSQIVNDFQKGDIAEGYSVSREKKESFPLTVTSAQKNPTAFYLCASTTGGTNQPQHFGDGTRLSIL.

In this sample, this clone turned up once. The chain couples TRBV6-5 to TRBJ1-2; a weak D match, TRBD1 (5 bases). Germline V gene data show CDR1 as MNHEY and CDR2 as SVGAGI. The CDR3 is 15 residues long. V lost 2 bases to trimming and J lost 4 bases, with 14 bases between them. The CDR3 loop reads CASSYETVPGYGYTF. The CDR3 coding sequence is TGTGCCAGCAGTTACGAGACAGTCCCCGGCTATGGCTACACCTTC.

The chain combines TRBV6-1 with TRBJ1-5, with D perhaps matching TRBD1 (5 bases). Germline lookup yields CDR1 MNHNS and CDR2 SASEGT. Trimming left V 3 bases short and J 8 bases short, with 17 bases between. The CDR3 is made up of 15 amino acids. CDR3 sequence reads: CASSEWQGRGEPQHF. CDR3 nucleotide sequence: TGTGCCAGCAGTGAGTGGCAGGGTCGTGGTGAGCCCCAGCATTTT.

The CDR3 DNA follows: TGTGCCAGCAGTCAGGACAGGGCGAATTCACCCCTCCACTTT. Encoded protein: CASSQDRANSPLHF. The chain has TRBV6-6 and TRBJ1-6; 8 bases are a match to TRBD1. J gave up 7 bases and V 5 bases, and 4 bases lay outside the gene matches. Germline lookup yields CDR1 MNHNY and CDR2 SVGAGI (reference sequence). The CDR3 is 14 amino acids.

This chain connects TRBV6-6 to TRBJ1-4, with 9 bases lining up with TRBD1. CDR1 is MNHNY and CDR2 is SVGAGI in the germline V gene (reference sequence). V lost 6 bases, J lost 5 bases, and 4 bases stayed unmatched. CDR3 length: 14 residues. Here the CDR3 DNA reads TGTGCCAGCAGACACAGGGGGCTGAATGAAAAACTGTTTTTT. The encoded protein is CASRHRGLNEKLFF.

The genes are TRBV2 and TRBJ2-5; the match to TRBD2 covers 14 bases. The CDR3 runs 16 residues. With V trimmed by 6 bases and J by 9 bases, 12 bases remained unmatched. Germline CDR1 reads SNHLY; CDR2 reads FYNNEI. CDR3 sequence (DNA): TGTGCCAGCAGGGGTGGGACTAGCGGGAGTCTATACCCCCAGTACTTC. Translation gives CASRGGTSGSLYPQYF. Using reference TRBV2 and TRBJ2-5 for the parts outside the CDR3, the full variable domain is EPEVTQTPSHQVTQMGQEVILRCVPISNHLYFYWYRQILGQKVEFLVSFYNNEISEKSEIFDDQFSVERPDGSNFTLKIRSTKLEDSAMYFCASRGGTSGSLYPQYFGPGTRLLVL.

This clone was seen a few times. The V call is TRBV7-9, the J call TRBJ1-6; 7 nucleotides agree with TRBD1. CDR1 and CDR2 (germline): SEHNR, FQNEAQ (reference sequence). This CDR3 is built from 15 residues. J gave up 7 bases and V 5 bases, and 8 bases lay outside the gene matches. The chain's CDR3 is CASSRIDRDNSPLHF. CDR3 coding DNA: TGTGCCAGCAGCCGAATCGACAGGGACAATTCACCCCTCCACTTT.

This clone occurred many times. CDR3 DNA: TGTGCCAGCAGTGAAGGACAGTACGAATCCGGGGAGCTGTTTTTT. This encodes CASSEGQYESGELFF. The chain couples TRBV25-1 to TRBJ2-2; D might be TRBD1 (6 bases). V gave up 2 bases and J gave up 6 bases, with 13 bases separating them. The CDR3 has 15 amino acids. Germline V gene sequence: CDR1 MGHDK, CDR2 SYGVNS.

The chain has TRBV27 and TRBJ2-3, with 12 bases fitting TRBD2. Germline V gene sequence: CDR1 MNHEY, CDR2 SMNVEV (reference sequence). The CDR3 sequence is 16 residues long. J was trimmed by 3 bases and V by 4 bases; bases with no gene match: 5. CDR3 region: CASSSSTSGRTDTQYF. In DNA, the CDR3 is TGTGCCAGCAGTTCCTCGACTAGCGGGAGAACAGATACGCAGTATTTT.

The rearrangement uses TRBV5-1 and TRBJ2-7, with D perhaps matching TRBD2 (6 bases). The CDR3 extends over 13 amino acids. The germline CDR1 and CDR2 sequences are SGHRS and YFSETQ. The V gene lost 5 bases and the J gene lost 4 bases, with 13 bases spanning the gap. The CDR3 spells CASRGTRGYEQYF. The CDR3 DNA is TGCGCCAGCAGAGGGACTCGGGGGTACGAGCAGTACTTC.

This clone was counted once. The rearrangement links TRBV6-5 to TRBJ1-6, with 9 bases fitting TRBD1. The CDR3 spans 14 residues. The ends lost 2 bases at V and 7 bases at J; junction bases unmatched: 0. Germline V gene sequence: CDR1 MNHEY, CDR2 SVGAGI. The CDR3 DNA follows: TGTGCCAGCAGTTACGACAGGGGGAATTCACCCCTCCACTTT. Its translation is CASSYDRGNSPLHF.

This clone showed up just once. V is TRBV7-9 and J is TRBJ1-2; D possibly corresponds to TRBD1 (6 bases). Germline CDR1 reads SEHNR; CDR2 reads FQNEAQ (reference sequence). V lost 2 bases and J lost 4, with 11 bases in between. The CDR3 has 14 amino acids. This CDR3 reads CASSLTDRTYGYTF. The DNA for the CDR3 is TGTGCCAGCAGCTTAACAGACAGGACCTATGGCTACACCTTC.

The chain has TRBV28 and TRBJ2-3, with 10 bases matching TRBD2. The CDR3 has 16 residues. Losses at the gene ends were 4 bases for V and 2 bases for J; bases not matched to a gene: 6. Looked up from germline, CDR1 is MDHEN and CDR2 is SYDVKM. The CDR3 here is CASSSMLAGDTDTQYF. The CDR3 nucleotides read TGTGCCAGCAGTTCGATGCTAGCGGGAGACACAGATACGCAGTATTTT.

The rearrangement joins TRBV7-9 to TRBJ2-1; D gene ambiguous. The CDR3 covers 15 residues. Germline V gene data show CDR1 as SEHNR and CDR2 as FQNEAQ (reference sequence). Trimming took off 8 bases at V and 0 bases at J, with 14 bases between the two ends. The CDR3 here is CASSRGPNSYNEQFF. The CDR3, as DNA: TGTGCCAGCTCTCGCGGACCCAACTCCTACAATGAGCAGTTCTTC.